This is a list of T cell receptor beta chains from one sample in a study of cytomegalovirus exposure and HLA in healthy donors. Assay: immunoSEQ multiplex PCR; the TCRdb copy retains only in-frame clones and omits some. The profile shows roughly 110,000 clones, 88% of them singletons. Sample: PBMCs. The receptors were gathered from a woman younger than 35 in good health and CMV-seropositive. Each CDR3 is given with its conserved first and last residue. A D gene is named only where the DNA matches it firmly. A row's size may be missing; if present it is once, few, many or a size class.

17	.	TRBV28	.	TRBJ2-7	CASSLGSSVGGAYEQYF	TGTGCCAGCAGTTTAGGGTCAAGTGTGGGGGGAGCCTACGAGCAGTACTTC
14	TRBD1	TRBV5-8	.	TRBJ1-2	CASSSRDRVYGYTF	TGTGCCAGCAGCTCCCGGGACAGGGTGTATGGCTACACCTTC
13	.	TRBV28	once	TRBJ1-5	CASSIQGDQPQHF	TGTGCCAGCAGCATACAGGGTGATCAGCCCCAGCATTTT
16	TRBD1	TRBV11-2	once	TRBJ1-2	CASSSGQGLTNYGYTF	TGTGCCAGCAGCTCAGGACAGGGGCTTACTAACTATGGCTACACCTTC
22	TRBD1	TRBV28	.	TRBJ1-5	CASEESGTGGSIRGFGNQPQHF	TGTGCCAGCGAAGAGTCCGGGACAGGGGGCTCGATACGTGGGTTTGGCAATCAGCCCCAGCATTTT
15	TRBD2	TRBV7-8	.	TRBJ2-2	CASSLTSGGFGELFF	TGTGCCAGCAGCCTGACTAGCGGGGGGTTCGGGGAGCTGTTTTTT
14	TRBD1	TRBV6-4	.	TRBJ1-5	CASSLTGINQPQHF	TGTGCCAGCAGTTTGACAGGGATCAATCAGCCCCAGCATTTT
15	TRBD1	TRBV7-9	.	TRBJ1-2	CASSPRTGVNYGYTF	TGTGCCAGCAGCCCACGGACAGGTGTCAACTATGGCTACACCTTC
14	TRBD2	TRBV10-2	once	TRBJ2-1	CASSEVAGGNEQFF	TGCGCCAGCAGTGAAGTGGCGGGGGGAAATGAGCAGTTCTTC
15	.	TRBV7-9	.	TRBJ1-1	CASSLEGGGNTEAFF	TGTGCCAGCAGCTTAGAAGGGGGGGGGAACACTGAAGCTTTCTTT
16	.	TRBV7-2	once	TRBJ2-1	CASSFEVGGGNNEQFF	TGTGCCAGCAGCTTTGAAGTTGGGGGGGGCAACAATGAGCAGTTCTTC
11	.	TRBV29-1	.	TRBJ2-2	CSVQDTGELFF	TGCAGCGTTCAGGACACCGGGGAGCTGTTTTTT
14	.	TRBV6-5	.	TRBJ2-5	CASSYSQGQETQYF	TGTGCCAGCAGTTACTCCCAGGGCCAAGAGACCCAGTACTTC
14	TRBD1	TRBV18	.	TRBJ1-6	CASSQPGQGMPLHF	TGTGCCAGCTCACAACCGGGACAGGGCATGCCCCTCCACTTT
13	TRBD1	TRBV28	.	TRBJ1-2	CASRSGQGGGYTF	TGTGCCAGCAGGTCGGGACAGGGCGGAGGCTACACCTTC
12	.	TRBV28	.	TRBJ1-4	CASSFGNEKLFF	TGTGCCAGCAGTTTCGGTAATGAAAAACTGTTTTTT